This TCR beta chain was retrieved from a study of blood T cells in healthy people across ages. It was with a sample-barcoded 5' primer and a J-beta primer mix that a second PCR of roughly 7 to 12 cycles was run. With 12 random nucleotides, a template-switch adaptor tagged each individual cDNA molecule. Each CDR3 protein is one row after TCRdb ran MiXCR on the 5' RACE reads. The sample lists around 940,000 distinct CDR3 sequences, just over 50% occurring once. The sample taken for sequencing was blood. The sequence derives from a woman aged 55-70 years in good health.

This CDR3 is CASSYDAGVNQPQHF. Written as DNA, the CDR3 is TGTGCCAGCAGCTACGACGCAGGGGTGAATCAGCCCCAGCATTTT. The chain recombines TRBV4-2 with TRBJ1-5; D may be TRBD1 (6 bases). Germline V gene sequence: CDR1 LGHNA, CDR2 YNFKEQ. The CDR3 has 15 amino acids. V was pared by 5 bases and J by 4 bases, with 15 bases between.